This T cell receptor (beta chain) was profiled in a study of T cells after posttransplantation cyclophosphamide. V was clipped by 1 base and J by 4 bases; unmatched bases: 7. Germline CDR1 and CDR2: SGHRS and YFSETQ. This CDR3 has 16 residues. Assay: immunoSEQ multiplex PCR; the TCRdb copy retains only in-frame clones and omits some. The sample holds approximately 45,000 clones, around nine tenths seen once. In its sample, this clone was seen once. The origin of this receptor is a woman aged 50 to 60 in good health and a related stem cell transplant donor. V gene TRBV5-1 combines with J gene TRBJ2-7, with 11 nucleotides matching TRBD2. What was sequenced was PBMCs. The chain's CDR3 is CASSLSSSGGAYEQYF. DNA of the CDR3: TGCGCCAGCAGCTTGAGTAGTAGCGGGGGGGCGTACGAGCAGTACTTC.